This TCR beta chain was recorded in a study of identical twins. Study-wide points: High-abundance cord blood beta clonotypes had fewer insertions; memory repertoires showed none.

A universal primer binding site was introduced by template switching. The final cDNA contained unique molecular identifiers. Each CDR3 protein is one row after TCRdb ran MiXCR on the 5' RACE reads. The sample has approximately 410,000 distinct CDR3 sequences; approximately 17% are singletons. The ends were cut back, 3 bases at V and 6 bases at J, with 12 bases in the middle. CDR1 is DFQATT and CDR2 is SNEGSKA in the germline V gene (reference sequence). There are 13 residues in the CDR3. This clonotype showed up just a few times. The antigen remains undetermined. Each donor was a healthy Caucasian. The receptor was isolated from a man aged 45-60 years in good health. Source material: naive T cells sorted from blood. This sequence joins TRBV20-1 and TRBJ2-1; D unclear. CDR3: CSASSPLLNEQFF. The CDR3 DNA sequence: TGCAGTGCTAGTAGTCCCCTCCTCAATGAGCAGTTCTTC.